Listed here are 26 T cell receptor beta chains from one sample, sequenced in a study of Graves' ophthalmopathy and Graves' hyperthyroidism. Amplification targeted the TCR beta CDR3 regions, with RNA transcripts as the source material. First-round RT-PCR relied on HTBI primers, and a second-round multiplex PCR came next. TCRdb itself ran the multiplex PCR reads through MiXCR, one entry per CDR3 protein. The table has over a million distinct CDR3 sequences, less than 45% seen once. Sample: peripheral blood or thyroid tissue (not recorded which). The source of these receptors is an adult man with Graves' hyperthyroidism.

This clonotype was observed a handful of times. For the CDR3, the DNA is TGTGCCACCAGCAGAGATCTTATTAAAGCTTTCTTT. As protein: CATSRDLIKAFF. The V call is TRBV15, the J call TRBJ1-1; D not certain. CDR3 size: 12 residues. Germline V CDR1 and CDR2: LNHNV, YYDKDF (reference sequence). V lost 0 bases, J lost 9 bases, and 8 bases lay in between.

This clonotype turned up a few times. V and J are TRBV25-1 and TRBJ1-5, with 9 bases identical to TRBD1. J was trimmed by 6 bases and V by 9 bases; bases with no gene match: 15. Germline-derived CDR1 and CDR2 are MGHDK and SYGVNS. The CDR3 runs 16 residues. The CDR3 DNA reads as TGTGCCAGACCAACGCACCGGACAGGGGTCATTCAGCCCCAGCATTTT. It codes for CARPTHRTGVIQPQHF.

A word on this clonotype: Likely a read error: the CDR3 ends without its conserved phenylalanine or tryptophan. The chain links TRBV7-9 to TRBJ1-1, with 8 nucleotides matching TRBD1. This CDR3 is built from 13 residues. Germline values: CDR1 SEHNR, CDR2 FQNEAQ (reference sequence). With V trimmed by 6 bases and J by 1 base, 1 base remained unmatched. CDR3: CASSGQGNTEAFL. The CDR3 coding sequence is TGTGCCAGCAGTGGACAGGGGAACACTGAAGCTTTCCTT.

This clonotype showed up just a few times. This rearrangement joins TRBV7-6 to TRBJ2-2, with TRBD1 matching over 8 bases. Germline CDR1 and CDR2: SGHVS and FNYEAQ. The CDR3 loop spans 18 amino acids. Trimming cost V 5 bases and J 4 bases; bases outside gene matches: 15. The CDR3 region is CASSPGQGLGRFTGELFF. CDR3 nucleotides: TGTGCCAGCAGCCCAGGACAGGGATTGGGTCGATTCACCGGGGAGCTGTTTTTT.

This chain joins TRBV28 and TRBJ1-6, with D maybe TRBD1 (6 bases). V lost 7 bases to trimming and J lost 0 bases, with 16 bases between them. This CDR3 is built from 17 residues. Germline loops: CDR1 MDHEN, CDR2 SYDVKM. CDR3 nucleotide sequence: TGTGCCAGCACCTCCACCGGGACAAGCTCCTATAATTCACCCCTCCACTTT. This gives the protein CASTSTGTSSYNSPLHF.

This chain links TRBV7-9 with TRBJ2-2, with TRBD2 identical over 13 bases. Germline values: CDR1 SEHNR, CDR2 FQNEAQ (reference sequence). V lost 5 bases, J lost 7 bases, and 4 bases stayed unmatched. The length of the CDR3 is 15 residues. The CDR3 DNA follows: TGTGCCAGCAGCCCGGGACTAGCGGGAATCGGGGAGCTGTTTTTT. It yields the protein CASSPGLAGIGELFF.

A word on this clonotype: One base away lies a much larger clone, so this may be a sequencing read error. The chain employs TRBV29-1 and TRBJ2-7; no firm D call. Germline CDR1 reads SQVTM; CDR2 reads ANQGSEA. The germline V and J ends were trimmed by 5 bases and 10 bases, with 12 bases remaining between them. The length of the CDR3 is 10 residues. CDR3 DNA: TGCAGCGTTAAAAGTGGGTGCCAGTACTTC. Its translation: CSVKSGCQYF.

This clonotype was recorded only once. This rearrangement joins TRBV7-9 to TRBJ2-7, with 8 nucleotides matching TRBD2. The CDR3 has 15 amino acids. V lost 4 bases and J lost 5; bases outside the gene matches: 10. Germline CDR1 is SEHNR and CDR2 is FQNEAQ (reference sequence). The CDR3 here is CASSSPGGIANEQYF. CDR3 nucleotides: TGTGCCAGCAGCTCCCCGGGGGGGATTGCGAACGAGCAGTACTTC. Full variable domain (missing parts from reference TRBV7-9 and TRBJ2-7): DTGVSQNPRHKITKRGQNVTFRCDPISEHNRLYWYRQTLGQGPEFLTYFQNEAQLEKSRLLSDRFSAERPKGSFSTLEIQRTEQGDSAMYLCASSSPGGIANEQYFGPGTRLTVT.

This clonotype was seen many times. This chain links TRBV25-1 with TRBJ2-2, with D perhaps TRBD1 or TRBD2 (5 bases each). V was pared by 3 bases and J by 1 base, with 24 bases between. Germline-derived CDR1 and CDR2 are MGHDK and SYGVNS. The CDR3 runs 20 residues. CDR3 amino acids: CASSDGWAGTDSRNTGELFF. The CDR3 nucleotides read TGTGCCAGCAGTGATGGGTGGGCAGGGACGGACTCGAGGAACACCGGGGAGCTGTTTTTT.

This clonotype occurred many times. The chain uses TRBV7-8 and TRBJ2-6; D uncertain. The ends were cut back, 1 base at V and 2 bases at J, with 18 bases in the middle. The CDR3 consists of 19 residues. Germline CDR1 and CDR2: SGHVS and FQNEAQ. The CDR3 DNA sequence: TGTGCCAGCAGCTTAGAGGTGTGGGATGAGGTTCCTGGGGCCAACGTCCTGACTTTC. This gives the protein CASSLEVWDEVPGANVLTF.

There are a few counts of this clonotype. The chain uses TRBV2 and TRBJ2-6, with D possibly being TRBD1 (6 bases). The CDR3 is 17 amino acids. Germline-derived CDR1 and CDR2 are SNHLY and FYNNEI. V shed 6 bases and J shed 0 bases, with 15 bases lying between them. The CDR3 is CASSTRDTISGANVLTF. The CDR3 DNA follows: TGTGCCAGCAGCACCCGGGACACCATCTCTGGGGCCAACGTCCTGACTTTC.

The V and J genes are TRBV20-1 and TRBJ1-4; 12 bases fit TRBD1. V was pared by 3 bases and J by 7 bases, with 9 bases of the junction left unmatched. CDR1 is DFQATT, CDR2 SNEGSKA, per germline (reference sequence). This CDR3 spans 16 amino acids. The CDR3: CSASRDRGRGFEKLFF. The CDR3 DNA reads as TGCAGTGCTAGCCGGGACAGGGGGCGCGGATTTGAAAAACTGTTTTTT.

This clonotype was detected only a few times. The CDR3 region has the DNA TGTGCCAGCAGCTTTGACAGTAAACGCACAGATACGCAGTATTTT. Translating gives CASSFDSKRTDTQYF. The V and J genes are TRBV7-2 and TRBJ2-3; D is perhaps TRBD1 (5 bases). CDR1 and CDR2 from the germline V gene are SGHTA and FQGNSA. The V gene lost 3 bases and the J gene lost 1 base, with 11 bases spanning the gap. The CDR3 is 15 amino acids.

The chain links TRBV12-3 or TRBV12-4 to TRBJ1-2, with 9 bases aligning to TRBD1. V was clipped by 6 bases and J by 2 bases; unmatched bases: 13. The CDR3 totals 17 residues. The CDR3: CASSFSRLDRGNYGYTF. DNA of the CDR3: TGTGCCAGCAGCTTTTCTCGTTTGGACAGGGGAAACTATGGCTACACCTTC.

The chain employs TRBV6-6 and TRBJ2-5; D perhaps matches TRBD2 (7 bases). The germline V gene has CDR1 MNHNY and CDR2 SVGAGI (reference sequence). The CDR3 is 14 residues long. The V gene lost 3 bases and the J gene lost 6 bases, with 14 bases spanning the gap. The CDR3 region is CASSYPGGLKTQYF. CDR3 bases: TGTGCCAGCAGTTATCCGGGGGGCCTGAAGACCCAGTACTTC.

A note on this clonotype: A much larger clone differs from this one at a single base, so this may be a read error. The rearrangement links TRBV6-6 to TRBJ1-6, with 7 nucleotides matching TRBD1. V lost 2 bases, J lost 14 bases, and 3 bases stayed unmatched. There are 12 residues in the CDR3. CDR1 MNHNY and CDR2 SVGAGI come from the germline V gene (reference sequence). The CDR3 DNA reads TGTGCCAGCAGTTACATGGACAGGTCCCTCCACTTT. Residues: CASSYMDRSLHF.

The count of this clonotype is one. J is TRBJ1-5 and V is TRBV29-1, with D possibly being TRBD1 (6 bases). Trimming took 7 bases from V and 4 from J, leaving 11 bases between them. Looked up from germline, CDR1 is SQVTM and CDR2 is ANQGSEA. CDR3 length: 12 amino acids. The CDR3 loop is CSGGRGNQPQHF. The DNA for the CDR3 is TGCAGCGGCGGGAGGGGGAATCAGCCCCAGCATTTT.

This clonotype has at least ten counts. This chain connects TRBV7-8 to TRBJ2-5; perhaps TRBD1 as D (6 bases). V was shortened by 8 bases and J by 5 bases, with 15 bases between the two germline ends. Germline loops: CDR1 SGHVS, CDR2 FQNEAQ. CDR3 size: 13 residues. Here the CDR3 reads CASGQTIGETQYF. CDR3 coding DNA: TGTGCCAGCGGACAGACCATTGGTGAGACCCAGTACTTC.

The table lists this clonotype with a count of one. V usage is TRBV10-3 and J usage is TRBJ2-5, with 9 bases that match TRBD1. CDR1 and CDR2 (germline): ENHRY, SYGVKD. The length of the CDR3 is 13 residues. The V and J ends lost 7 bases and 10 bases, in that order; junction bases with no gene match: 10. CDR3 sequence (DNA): TGTGCCATCAAGTCCGGGACAGGGCCAGACCAGTACTTC. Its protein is CAIKSGTGPDQYF.

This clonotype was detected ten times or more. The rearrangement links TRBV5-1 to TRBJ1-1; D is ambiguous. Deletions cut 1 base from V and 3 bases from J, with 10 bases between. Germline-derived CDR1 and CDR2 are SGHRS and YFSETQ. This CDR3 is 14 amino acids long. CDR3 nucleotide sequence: TGCGCCAGCAGCTTGCAGAGGGCTGACACTGAAGCTTTCTTT. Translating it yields CASSLQRADTEAFF.

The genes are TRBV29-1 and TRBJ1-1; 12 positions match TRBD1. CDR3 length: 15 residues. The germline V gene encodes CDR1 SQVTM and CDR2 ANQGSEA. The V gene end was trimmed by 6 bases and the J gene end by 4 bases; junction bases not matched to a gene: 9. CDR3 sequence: CSVAGTGGTGTEAFF. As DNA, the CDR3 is TGCAGCGTCGCCGGGACAGGGGGCACCGGCACTGAAGCTTTCTTT.

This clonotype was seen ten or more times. CDR3 bases: TGTGCCAGCAGCGTAGGAGCCGTGAACACTGAAGCTTTCTTT. Its protein product is CASSVGAVNTEAFF. The rearrangement joins TRBV9 to TRBJ1-1; no reliable D call. This CDR3 contains 14 residues. V was clipped by 0 bases and J by 0 bases, with 6 bases between them. The germline CDR1 and CDR2 sequences are SGDLS and YYNGEE.

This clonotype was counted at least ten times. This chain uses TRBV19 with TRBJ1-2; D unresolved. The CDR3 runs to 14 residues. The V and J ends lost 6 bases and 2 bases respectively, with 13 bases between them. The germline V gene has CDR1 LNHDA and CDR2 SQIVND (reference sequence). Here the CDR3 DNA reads TGTGCCAGTAGCTCTCCAAGGTTAAACTATGGCTACACCTTC. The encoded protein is CASSSPRLNYGYTF.

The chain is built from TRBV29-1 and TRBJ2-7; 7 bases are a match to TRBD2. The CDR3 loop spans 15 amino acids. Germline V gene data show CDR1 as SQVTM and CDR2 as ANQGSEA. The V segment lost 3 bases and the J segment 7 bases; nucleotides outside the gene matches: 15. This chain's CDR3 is CSVEVLGLVAGEQYF. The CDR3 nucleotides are TGCAGCGTTGAGGTCTTAGGACTAGTTGCGGGGGAGCAGTACTTC.

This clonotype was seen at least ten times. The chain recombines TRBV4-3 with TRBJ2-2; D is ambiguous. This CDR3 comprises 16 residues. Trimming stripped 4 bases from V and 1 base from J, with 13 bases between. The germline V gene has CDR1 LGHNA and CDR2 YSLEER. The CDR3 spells CASSLLRPGNTGELFF. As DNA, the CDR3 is TGCGCCAGCAGCCTCCTTCGCCCGGGGAACACCGGGGAGCTGTTTTTT.

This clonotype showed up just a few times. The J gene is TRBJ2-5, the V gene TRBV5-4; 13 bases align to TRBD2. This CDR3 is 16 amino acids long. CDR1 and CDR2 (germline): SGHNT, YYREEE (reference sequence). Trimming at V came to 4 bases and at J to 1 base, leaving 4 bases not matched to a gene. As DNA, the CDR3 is TGTGCCAGCAGCCTTGGACTAGCGGGGGTCCAAGAGACCCAGTACTTC. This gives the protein CASSLGLAGVQETQYF.